The T cell receptor (beta chain) under discussion was sequenced for a study of T-cell memory formation after mild COVID-19 listed by TCRdb under 2021. For context, the study as a whole: Most TCR sequence clusters were specific to one of the two donors. Longitudinal TCRalpha and TCRbeta repertoire sequencing tracked T-cell clones expanding and contracting after mild COVID-19 in a couple of donors. Two young, previously healthy adult volunteers made up the cohort, one male and one female. Results and caveats for the whole study, not just this receptor: Some responding clones were detected in pre-infection memory, suggesting pre-existing cross-reactive memory T cells joined the SARS-CoV-2 response. Contracting CD4+ clones turned up mainly in the CM and EM memory subsets, whereas EMRA was where CD8+ clones were enriched. Only a couple of mild cases were covered by the study, and larger cohorts that include severe cases with pre-infection samples were considered necessary. From day 15 to 85, contracting clones showed balanced CD4/CD8 phenotypes, whereas a second wave of clones that expanded from day 15 to 37 leaned towards CD4+. SARS-CoV-2 specificity was not confirmed for the second-wave clones peaking on day 37.

Sequencing took place on an Illumina NovaSeq 6000. Using 5'RACE with constant-segment primers, TCRalpha and TCRbeta cDNA libraries were constructed, with sample barcodes and unique molecular identifiers added in the process. RNA was extracted from every sample with Trizol reagent. Amplification of the libraries took two PCR steps, and the second step added a second sample barcode plus Illumina TruSeq adapters. The libraries were sequenced on an Illumina NovaSeq using 2 x 150 bp paired-end reads. The study's own analysis went as follows. Demultiplexing of reads and collapsing into UMI-guided consensus sequences were performed with migec v1.2.7. Using mixcr v2.1.11, UMI consensuses were aligned to TRA and TRB V and J templates and then assembled into clonotypes. Expanded or contracted clonotypes were those called significant by both edgeR and NoisET, with noise models trained on biological replicates. For edgeR calls, a false discovery rate-adjusted p below 0.01 and a log2 fold-change threshold of 1 were applied. As an exploratory analysis of dynamics, max-normalized trajectories of the 1000 most abundant clonotypes were examined by PCA with hierarchical clustering. Each responding clone was given a CD4 or CD8 phenotype based on the CD4+ and CD8+ repertoires, which had been sequenced separately. The raw public data were reprocessed by TCRdb itself: fastp quality trimming at Q25, MiXCR clonotype calling, in-frame beta chains only. Every distinct CDR3 protein forms one entry, paired with its most common genes and DNA. None of the V and J calls come from the authors' own analysis; TCRdb made them. The sample contains around 150,000 distinct CDR3 sequences, roughly 31% of them found a single time. Around 11% of the sample rests with the top ten.

This clonotype was recorded a few times. This receptor's antigen is unknown. Base quality data are lacking; no much larger clone is found one base away. Ficoll-Paque density gradient centrifugation was the method used to isolate PBMCs. Source material: PBMCs or a T cell subset sorted from them (not recorded which). The receptor was isolated from an adult woman who had mild COVID-19 (a few samples of this study predate the infection). The sample titles of this study are shuffled in the database, so cell type and time point are left out; the donor was told from shared clones.

The CDR3 reads as follows: CASSTKQGAGETQYF. The DNA sequence is as follows: TGCGCCAGCAGCACAAAACAGGGGGCTGGGGAGACCCAGTACTTC. The V and J genes are TRBV5-1 and TRBJ2-5, with TRBD1 matching 9 junction bases. The CDR3, from cysteine to phenylalanine, totals 15 residues. Only the CDR3 region is kept as DNA, spanning 45 bases read in frame from base 1. CDR1 and CDR2 are drawn from the germline V gene: SGHRS, YFSETQ. Here V drops 4 bases and J drops 5 bases, and the junction holds 9 bases not matched to any gene.